A selection of T cell receptor beta chains follows, all from one sample in a study of long-term antiretroviral therapy in people with HIV. Profiling relied on immunoSEQ multiplex PCR, and the TCRdb table lists in-frame clones only, not all of them. The sample has 25,000 to 35,000 clones, 65% to 85% seen once; the top ten hold roughly a tenth. The specimen was unsorted PBMCs, collected around 2.8 years after starting antiretroviral therapy. These receptors all come from a man aged 25-40 years with HIV. Each CDR3 is given with its conserved first and last residue. D genes are given only for firm matches. The size of a clone is reported for some rows only, either as once, few or many, or as a class for expanded clones.

TRBV28	.	15	TRBD1	TRBJ2-7	CASSRAGTGEREQYF	TGTGCCAGCAGCCGCGCCGGGACAGGGGAGAGGGAGCAGTACTTC
TRBV7-8	.	19	TRBD2	TRBJ2-3	CASSLGWELLAGGVDTQYF	TGTGCCAGCAGCTTAGGGTGGGAGCTATTAGCGGGGGGAGTAGATACGCAGTATTTT
TRBV6-1	.	14	TRBD2	TRBJ2-7	CASLGGGSSYEQYF	TGTGCCAGCCTGGGAGGCGGGAGCTCCTACGAGCAGTACTTC
TRBV5-6	once	16	.	TRBJ1-5	CASSGRAGVTNQPQHF	TGTGCCAGCAGCGGACGGGCAGGCGTGACAAATCAGCCCCAGCATTTT
TRBV2	once	19	TRBD1	TRBJ2-7	CASSENFGRRGQGGYEQYF	TGTGCCAGCAGTGAAAATTTCGGTAGGCGGGGACAGGGGGGCTACGAGCAGTACTTC
TRBV5-1	.	12	.	TRBJ2-7	CASSFGEHEQYF	TGCGCCAGCAGTTTCGGGGAGCACGAGCAGTACTTC
TRBV23-1	once	18	TRBD2	TRBJ2-7	CASSQSSRTSGRPYEQYF	TGCGCCAGCAGTCAATCTTCCCGGACTAGCGGGAGACCTTACGAGCAGTACTTC
TRBV7-2	.	14	TRBD1	TRBJ2-7	CASSIRDRSSEQYF	TGTGCCAGCAGCATCCGGGACAGGAGTAGCGAACAGTACTTC
TRBV5-1	.	16	.	TRBJ2-4	CASAADPTLAKNIQYF	TGCGCCAGCGCAGCGGACCCGACTTTAGCCAAAAACATTCAGTACTTC
TRBV9	.	14	.	TRBJ2-1	CASSPTGFNNEQFF	TGTGCCAGCAGCCCTACAGGGTTTAACAATGAGCAGTTCTTC
TRBV7-8	.	14	TRBD2	TRBJ2-1	CASSLVGTSGEQFF	TGTGCCAGCAGCTTAGTGGGGACTAGCGGGGAGCAGTTCTTC
TRBV9	.	14	.	TRBJ2-3	CASSRGELADTQYF	TGTGCCAGCAGTCGCGGGGAGTTGGCAGATACGCAGTATTTT
TRBV6-1	.	12	.	TRBJ2-1	CASSDGRFEQFF	TGTGCCAGCAGTGATGGGAGGTTTGAGCAGTTCTTC
TRBV7-2	.	16	.	TRBJ2-2	CASSLVSTGPTGELFF	TGTGCCAGCAGCTTAGTTTCCACAGGGCCCACCGGGGAGCTGTTTTTT
TRBV5-1	few	15	TRBD1	TRBJ1-6	CASSLGDRGNSPLHF	TGCGCCAGCAGCTTGGGGGACAGGGGGAATTCACCCCTCCACTTT
TRBV4-1	.	14	TRBD1	TRBJ2-7	CASSQGQGLYEQYF	TGCGCCAGCAGCCAAGGACAGGGCCTCTACGAGCAGTACTTC
TRBV9	.	16	TRBD2	TRBJ2-3	CASSLRLAGTTDTQYF	TGTGCCAGCAGCCTCCGACTAGCGGGAACCACAGATACGCAGTATTTT
TRBV13	.	15	.	TRBJ2-7	CASSLGSGVSYEQYF	TGTGCCAGCAGCTTAGGTAGCGGAGTTTCCTACGAGCAGTACTTC
TRBV19	.	15	TRBD1	TRBJ1-1	CASSTTGGLGTEAFF	TGTGCCAGTAGTACGACAGGGGGCTTAGGCACTGAAGCTTTCTTT
TRBV5-1	.	15	.	TRBJ2-4	CASSSGTGSLNIQYF	TGCGCCAGCAGCTCGGGCACAGGGTCCCTAAACATTCAGTACTTC
TRBV29-1	.	13	TRBD1	TRBJ1-2	CSFQRDRAIGYTF	TGCAGCTTTCAGAGAGACAGGGCAATTGGCTACACCTTC
TRBV6-6	.	15	TRBD1	TRBJ1-2	CASSYRQGMSYGYTF	TGTGCCAGCAGTTACCGACAGGGGATGTCGTATGGCTACACCTTC
TRBV10-2	.	15	TRBD1	TRBJ1-1	CASRGKQGANTEAFF	TGCGCCAGCAGGGGGAAACAGGGGGCGAACACTGAAGCTTTCTTT
TRBV11-2	.	16	TRBD2	TRBJ2-3	CASSLDSGGGTDTQYF	TGTGCCAGCAGCTTAGACAGCGGGGGAGGCACAGATACGCAGTATTTT
TRBV4-1	once	17	TRBD2	TRBJ2-2	CASSTGLAGSSTGELFF	TGCGCCAGCAGTACGGGACTAGCGGGGTCGAGCACCGGGGAGCTGTTTTTT
TRBV6-5	.	15	.	TRBJ1-3	CASSYSIGDGNTIYF	TGTGCCAGCAGTTACTCGATTGGGGACGGAAACACCATATATTTT
TRBV19	.	14	.	TRBJ1-2	CASSIPGSRYGYTF	TGTGCCAGTAGTATACCGGGGTCGCGCTATGGCTACACCTTC
TRBV28	few	17	.	TRBJ1-1	CASSFFRGYQSSTEAFF	TGTGCCAGCAGTTTTTTTCGCGGGTATCAGAGTTCCACTGAAGCTTTCTTT
TRBV4-1	.	14	.	TRBJ2-5	CASSQVSRQETQYF	TGCGCCAGCAGCCAAGTTTCACGGCAAGAGACCCAGTACTTC
TRBV7-9	.	10	.	TRBJ1-1	CASVDTEAFF	TGTGCCAGCGTTGACACTGAAGCTTTCTTT
TRBV9	.	16	TRBD2	TRBJ2-2	CASSVGLAGGPGELFF	TGTGCCAGCAGCGTAGGACTAGCGGGGGGGCCCGGGGAGCTGTTTTTT
TRBV6-6	few	15	.	TRBJ1-3	CASSYGALPGNTIYF	TGTGCCAGCAGTTACGGGGCTCTCCCTGGAAACACCATATATTTT
TRBV9	.	14	.	TRBJ1-1	CASSVQQGNTEAFF	TGTGCCAGCAGCGTCCAACAGGGAAATACTGAAGCTTTCTTT
TRBV2	.	13	TRBD1	TRBJ1-1	CASRVITGAEAFF	TGTGCCAGCAGGGTGATAACAGGGGCTGAAGCTTTCTTT
TRBV5-1	.	12	.	TRBJ2-7	CASSSGSYEQYF	TGCGCCAGCAGTTCAGGATCCTACGAGCAGTACTTC
TRBV28	.	15	.	TRBJ1-4	CASNQNRGRNEKLFF	TGTGCCAGCAATCAGAACCGGGGCCGTAATGAAAAACTGTTTTTT
TRBV28	.	14	TRBD1	TRBJ2-7	CASSPGRGLGEQYF	TGTGCCAGCAGTCCCGGCAGGGGGCTAGGCGAGCAGTACTTC
TRBV21-1	.	9	.	TRBJ2-5	CASSQTQYF	TGTGCCAGCAGCCAGACCCAGTACTTC
TRBV6-5	once	14	.	TRBJ1-5	CASRQTGGGQPQHF	TGTGCCAGCAGGCAGACTGGAGGGGGTCAGCCCCAGCATTTT
TRBV28	.	13	.	TRBJ2-7	CASFAGGTYEQYF	TGTGCCAGCTTCGCAGGAGGTACCTACGAGCAGTACTTC